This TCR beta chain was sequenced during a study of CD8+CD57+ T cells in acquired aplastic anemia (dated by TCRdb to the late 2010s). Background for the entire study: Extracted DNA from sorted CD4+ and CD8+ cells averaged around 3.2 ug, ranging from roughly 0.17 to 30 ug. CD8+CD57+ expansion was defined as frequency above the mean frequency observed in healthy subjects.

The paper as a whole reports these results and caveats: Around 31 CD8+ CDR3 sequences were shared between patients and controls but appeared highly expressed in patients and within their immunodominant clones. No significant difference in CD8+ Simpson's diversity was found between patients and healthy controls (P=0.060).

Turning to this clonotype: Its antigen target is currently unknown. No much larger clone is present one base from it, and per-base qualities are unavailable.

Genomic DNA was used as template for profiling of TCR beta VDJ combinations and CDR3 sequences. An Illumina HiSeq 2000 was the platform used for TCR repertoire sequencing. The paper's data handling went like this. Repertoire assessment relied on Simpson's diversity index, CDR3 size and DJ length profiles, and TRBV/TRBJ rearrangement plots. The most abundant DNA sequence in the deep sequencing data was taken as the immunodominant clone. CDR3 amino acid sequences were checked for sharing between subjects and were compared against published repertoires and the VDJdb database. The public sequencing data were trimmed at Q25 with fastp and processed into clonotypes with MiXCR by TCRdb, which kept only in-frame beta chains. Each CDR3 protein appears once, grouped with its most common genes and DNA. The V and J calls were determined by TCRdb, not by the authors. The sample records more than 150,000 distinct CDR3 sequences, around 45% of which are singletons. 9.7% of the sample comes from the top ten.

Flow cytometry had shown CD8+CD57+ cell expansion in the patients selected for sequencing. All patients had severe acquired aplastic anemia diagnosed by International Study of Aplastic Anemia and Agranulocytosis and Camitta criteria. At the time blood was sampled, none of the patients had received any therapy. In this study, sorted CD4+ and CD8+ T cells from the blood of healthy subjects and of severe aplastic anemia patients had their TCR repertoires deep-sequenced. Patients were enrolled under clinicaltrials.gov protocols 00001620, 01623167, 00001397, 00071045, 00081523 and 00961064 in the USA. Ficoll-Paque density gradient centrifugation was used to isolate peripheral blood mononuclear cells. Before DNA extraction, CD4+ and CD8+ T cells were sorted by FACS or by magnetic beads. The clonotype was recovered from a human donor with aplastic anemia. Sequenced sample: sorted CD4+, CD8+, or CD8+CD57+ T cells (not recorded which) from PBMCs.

The DNA sequence is given as TGCAGTGCCGACCGGGAGGGCAATCAGCCCCAGCATTTT. Translated, this gives CSADREGNQPQHF. The receptor chain draws on TRBV20-1 and TRBJ1-5, with no confident D gene call. V is shortened by 6 bases, J by 2 bases, and the region joining them spans 11 bases. There are 13 amino acids in the CDR3, from cysteine to phenylalanine inclusive. This entry keeps only the CDR3 DNA: 39 bases, framed from base 1. CDR1 DFQATT and CDR2 SNEGSKA are derived from the germline V gene (reference sequence).